This T cell receptor (beta chain) was observed in a study of neurological immune-mediated disorders. Points from the study as a whole: The study found no CDR3 amino acid sequences shared by expanded clones across subjects, suggesting private repertoires in all groups.

The table lists this clonotype with many counts. The antigen is undetermined. The CDR3 has 12 residues. V was trimmed by 2 bases and J by 8 bases, leaving 7 bases between them. Germline loops: CDR1 SGHTA, CDR2 FQGTGA. The cDNA was produced through 5'RACE with 10-nucleotide random UMIs. MiXCR, run by TCRdb on the 5' RACE reads, gives a single entry per CDR3 protein. Of some 70,000 distinct CDR3 sequences in the sample, 4.5% were seen once. The sequenced sample was PBMCs. The chain couples TRBV7-3 to TRBJ2-1, with a weak D call TRBD2 (5 bases). The TCR originated in a young man with multiple sclerosis. The CDR3, as DNA: TGTGCCAGCAGCTTAGGTAGCGATGAGCAGTTCTTC. Translation gives CASSLGSDEQFF.